Presented here are 7 T cell receptor beta chains from one specimen sequenced in a study of PD-1 blockade in classical Hodgkin lymphoma (dated by TCRdb to 2020 to 2021). Libraries were made using the immunoSEQ multiplex PCR assay. The clones in this table, taken by TCRdb from immuneACCESS, are in-frame only. Not every clone is retained; where verified, under half of the shortfall comes from an unresolved V gene, and the cause of the rest is unknown. Present in this sample are tens of thousands of clones, approximately 90% of which were seen just once. The ten largest clones take up 4.5% to 6% of the sample. In the paper's terms, the time point label means: newly diagnosed, previously untreated cHL patient sample. Sequencing was performed on peripheral blood mononuclear cells (PBMCs). These receptors originate from a human donor with classical Hodgkin lymphoma.

The rearrangement links TRBV28 to TRBJ2-4; D assignment may be TRBD1 or TRBD2 (5 bases each). This CDR3 is 14 amino acids long. Per germline, CDR1 MDHEN and CDR2 SYDVKM. V lost 4 bases, J lost 3 bases, and 10 bases lay in between. The CDR3 DNA reads as TGTGCCAGCAGTTCCCCGGGGCTCAAAAACATTCAGTACTTC. Translation gives CASSSPGLKNIQYF.

This clone has just one count. The CDR3 DNA reads TGTGCCAGCAGCTTCCTCCCAAACTTCTATGGCTACACCTTC. This sequence encodes CASSFLPNFYGYTF. The chain has TRBV7-9 and TRBJ1-2; the D is unclear. Germline V gene sequence: CDR1 SEHNR, CDR2 FQNEAQ (reference sequence). The CDR3 has 14 residues. V was cut by 3 bases and J by 4 bases, with 12 bases left in between.

J is TRBJ2-1 and V is TRBV4-1; TRBD2 matches 7 bases. The length of the CDR3 is 15 residues. Losses at the gene ends were 4 bases for V and 8 bases for J; bases not matched to a gene: 11. The germline CDR1 and CDR2 sequences are MGHRA and YSYEKL. This CDR3 reads CASSPGGAGPYEQFF. CDR3 DNA: TGCGCCAGCAGCCCCGGGGGAGCGGGGCCTTATGAGCAGTTCTTC.

V is TRBV6-4 and J is TRBJ2-1, with a tentative D call TRBD2 (6 bases). Germline values: CDR1 MRHNA, CDR2 SNTAGT. The V and J ends lost 3 bases and 1 base respectively, with 13 bases between them. The CDR3 covers 16 residues. The CDR3 protein is CASSEGLARSYNEQFF. In DNA form, the CDR3 reads TGTGCCAGCAGTGAAGGTCTAGCGCGATCCTACAATGAGCAGTTCTTC.

The chain carries TRBV6-1 and TRBJ2-5; 7 bases are a match to TRBD1. Trimming at V came to 2 bases and at J to 5 bases, leaving 14 bases not matched to a gene. The CDR3 is 17 residues long. The V gene's germline CDR1 is MNHNS and CDR2 SASEGT. CDR3 sequence reads: CASSEMGQIGSAETQYF. The CDR3 region has the DNA TGTGCCAGCAGTGAAATGGGACAGATCGGTAGTGCGGAGACCCAGTACTTC.

This clone turned up a few times. This chain links TRBV19 with TRBJ1-5; D unclear. There are 14 residues in the CDR3. V lost 9 bases and J lost 4, with 16 bases in between. Germline CDR1 and CDR2: LNHDA and SQIVND (reference sequence). In nucleotides, the CDR3 is TGTGCCAGCAGCTGGCCCACCCTAAATCAGCCCCAGCATTTT. Translation gives CASSWPTLNQPQHF. Using reference TRBV19 and TRBJ1-5 for the parts outside the CDR3, the full variable domain is DGGITQSPKYLFRKEGQNVTLSCEQNLNHDAMYWYRQDPGQGLRLIYYSQIVNDFQKGDIAEGYSVSREKKESFPLTVTSAQKNPTAFYLCASSWPTLNQPQHFGDGTRLSIL.

The chain employs TRBV19 and TRBJ2-1, with 9 bases that match TRBD2. J was trimmed by 7 bases and V by 5 bases; bases with no gene match: 15. The CDR3 is 17 amino acids. Germline CDR1 LNHDA, CDR2 SQIVND (reference sequence). DNA of the CDR3: TGTGCCAGTAGTTCTTCGCCCCTAGCGGGACGTAGAAATGAGCAGTTCTTC. Its protein product is CASSSSPLAGRRNEQFF.